Below are 7 T cell receptor beta chains sequenced from a single sample in a study of T cell repertoires in cytomegalovirus infection. TCRdb ran MiXCR on the reads and lists one entry per CDR3 protein. The table has around 750,000 distinct CDR3 sequences, less than 35% seen once. The antigens for these receptors are not known. Sequencing was performed on cultured CD8+ T cells from PBMCs, taken from culture after CMV antigen stimulation. These receptors came from a human donor in good health (CMV status not recorded). Some clones in this sample may be carry-over from other donors' samples.

This clonotype was found a few times. The chain uses TRBV9 and TRBJ2-7, with D perhaps matching TRBD1 (5 bases). CDR3 length: 13 amino acids. CDR1 SGDLS and CDR2 YYNGEE come from the germline V gene. V was trimmed by 6 bases and J by 2 bases, leaving 12 bases between them. CDR3 region: CASTPDSPYEQYF. The CDR3 DNA sequence: TGTGCCAGCACACCCGACAGTCCCTACGAGCAGTACTTC.

This clonotype was observed a few times. This chain uses TRBV12-3 or TRBV12-4 with TRBJ1-1; 7 nucleotides line up with TRBD1. V dropped 9 bases and J dropped 6; count of bases not matched to a gene: 10. CDR3 length: 13 amino acids. CDR3 protein: CASRTTGFPEAFF. In nucleotides, the CDR3 is TGTGCCAGTCGTACGACAGGGTTTCCTGAAGCTTTCTTT.

CDR3 nucleotide sequence: TGTGCCAGCAGTTTTACAGGGGGCCTGGGAGATACGCAGTATTTT. This sequence encodes CASSFTGGLGDTQYF. The V call is TRBV5-4, the J call TRBJ2-3; the match to TRBD1 covers 9 bases. V shed 5 bases and J 5 bases; nucleotides not matched to a gene: 9. The CDR3 runs 15 residues. CDR1 and CDR2 (germline): SGHNT, YYREEE (reference sequence).

This clonotype turned up a few times. This chain connects TRBV7-6 to TRBJ2-3, with D uncertain. The CDR3 has 14 amino acids. Germline CDR1 reads SGHVS; CDR2 reads FNYEAQ. The germline V and J ends were trimmed by 3 bases and 4 bases, with 11 bases remaining between them. The CDR3 nucleotides are TGTGCCAGCAGCTTGCGGTGGGCAGCAGATACGCAGTATTTT. Translated, it gives CASSLRWAADTQYF.

V is TRBV11-3 and J is TRBJ2-3; TRBD1 aligns across 7 bases. CDR3 length: 15 amino acids. V shed 5 bases and J 2 bases; nucleotides not matched to a gene: 7. Germline assignment: CDR1 SGHNT and CDR2 YENEEA. DNA for the CDR3: TGTGCCAGCAGCGCCCGGACAGGCAACACAGATACGCAGTATTTT. It codes for CASSARTGNTDTQYF.

As concerns this clonotype: One end of the junction fails to match germline, which may point to a read error. The CDR3 sequence: CVSSQEQRWSEETQYF. The CDR3 nucleotides are TGTGTCAGCAGCCAAGAGCAGCGCTGGTCCGAGGAGACCCAGTACTTC. The chain carries TRBV14 and TRBJ2-5; D ambiguous. This CDR3 region has 16 residues. CDR1 is SGHDN, CDR2 FVKESK, per germline.

This clonotype occurred a few times. This chain connects TRBV4-1 to TRBJ2-1; tentatively, D is TRBD1 (6 bases). The CDR3 is made up of 16 amino acids. Per germline, CDR1 MGHRA and CDR2 YSYEKL. Trimming took 0 bases from V and 3 from J, leaving 12 bases between them. The CDR3 sequence is CASSQEGAIDYNEQFF. The CDR3 nucleotides read TGCGCCAGCAGCCAAGAGGGGGCTATTGACTACAATGAGCAGTTCTTC.